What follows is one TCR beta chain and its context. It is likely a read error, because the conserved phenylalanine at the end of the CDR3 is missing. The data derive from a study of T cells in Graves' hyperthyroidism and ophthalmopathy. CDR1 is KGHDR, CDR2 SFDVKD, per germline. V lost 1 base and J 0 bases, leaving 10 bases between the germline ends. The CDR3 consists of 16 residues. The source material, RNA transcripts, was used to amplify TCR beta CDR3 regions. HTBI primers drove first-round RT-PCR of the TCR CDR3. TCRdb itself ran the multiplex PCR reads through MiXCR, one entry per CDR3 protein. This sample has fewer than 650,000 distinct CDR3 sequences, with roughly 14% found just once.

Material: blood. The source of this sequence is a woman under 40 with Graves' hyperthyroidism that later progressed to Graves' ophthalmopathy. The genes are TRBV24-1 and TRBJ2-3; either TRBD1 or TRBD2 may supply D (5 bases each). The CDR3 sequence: CATSDLRDPSTDTQYS. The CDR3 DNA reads TGTGCCACCAGTGATTTACGGGACCCAAGCACAGATACGCAGTATTCT.